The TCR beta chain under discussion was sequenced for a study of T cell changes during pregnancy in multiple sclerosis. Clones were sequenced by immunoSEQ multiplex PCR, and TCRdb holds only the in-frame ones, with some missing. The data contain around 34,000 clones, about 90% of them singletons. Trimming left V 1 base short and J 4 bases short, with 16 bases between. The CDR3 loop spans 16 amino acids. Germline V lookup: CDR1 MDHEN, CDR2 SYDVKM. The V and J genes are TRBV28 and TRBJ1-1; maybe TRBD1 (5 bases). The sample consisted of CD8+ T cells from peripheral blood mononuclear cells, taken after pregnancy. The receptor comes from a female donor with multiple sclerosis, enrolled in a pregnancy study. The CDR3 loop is CASSLSPSGGSTEAFF. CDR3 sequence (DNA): TGTGCCAGCAGTTTATCCCCCTCTGGGGGGTCCACTGAAGCTTTCTTT.